Given below is one TCR beta chain in context. Germline CDR1 DFQATT, CDR2 SNEGSKA (reference sequence). The length of the CDR3 is 10 residues. Trimming left V 3 bases short and J 3 bases short, with 2 bases between. The data were obtained in a study of technical replicates of blood from a few donors. Clones were read by immunoSEQ multiplex PCR, and TCRdb kept only the in-frame ones, dropping some. The data contain about 71,000 clones, approximately 88% of them singletons. V and J are TRBV20-1 and TRBJ2-5, with no clear D. The clonotype was recovered from a human donor in good health. Some clones in this sample may be carry-over from other donors' samples. Sequencing input: PBMCs. The CDR3 protein is CSASEETQYF. CDR3 nucleotides: TGCAGTGCTAGCGAAGAGACCCAGTACTTC.